The source of this T cell receptor (beta chain) is a study of T cells in localized non-small cell lung cancer. Points from the study as a whole: A raised T cell density in blood coincided with lengthier overall survival. Exceeding tumor, uninvolved adjacent lung had the highest T cell clonality.

This table comes from immunoSEQ multiplex PCR, and its TCRdb copy is limited to in-frame clones, with some not included. The sample shows around 70,000 clones, 70% to 90% of them seen only once. Comment on this clone: Its antigen is still unknown.

The sample in question was peripheral blood, obtained before any cancer treatment. The source of this sequence is a male donor older than 55 with stage III squamous cell lung carcinoma.

CDR3 coding DNA: TGTGCCAGCAGCTTGGGTTTTATAAGGGCAGGGTCTGGAAACACCATATATTTT. As protein: CASSLGFIRAGSGNTIYF. The V and J genes are TRBV5-5 and TRBJ1-3; a possible D gene is TRBD1 (5 bases). This CDR3 comprises 18 residues. From germline, CDR1 is SGHKS and CDR2 YYEKEE (reference sequence). V gave up 0 bases and J gave up 1 base, with 17 bases separating them.